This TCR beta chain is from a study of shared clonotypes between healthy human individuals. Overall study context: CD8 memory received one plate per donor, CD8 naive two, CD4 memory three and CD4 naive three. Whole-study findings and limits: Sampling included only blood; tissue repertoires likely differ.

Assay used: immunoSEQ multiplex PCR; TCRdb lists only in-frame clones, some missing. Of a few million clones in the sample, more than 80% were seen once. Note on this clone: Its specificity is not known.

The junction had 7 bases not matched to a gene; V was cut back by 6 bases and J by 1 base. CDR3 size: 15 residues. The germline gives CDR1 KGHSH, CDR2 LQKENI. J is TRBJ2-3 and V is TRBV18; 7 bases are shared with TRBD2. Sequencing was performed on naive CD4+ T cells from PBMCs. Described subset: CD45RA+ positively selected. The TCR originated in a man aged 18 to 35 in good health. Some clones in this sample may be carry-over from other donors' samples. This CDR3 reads CASSPASGRTDTQYF. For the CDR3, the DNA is TGTGCCAGCTCCCCGGCTAGCGGCCGCACAGATACGCAGTATTTT.